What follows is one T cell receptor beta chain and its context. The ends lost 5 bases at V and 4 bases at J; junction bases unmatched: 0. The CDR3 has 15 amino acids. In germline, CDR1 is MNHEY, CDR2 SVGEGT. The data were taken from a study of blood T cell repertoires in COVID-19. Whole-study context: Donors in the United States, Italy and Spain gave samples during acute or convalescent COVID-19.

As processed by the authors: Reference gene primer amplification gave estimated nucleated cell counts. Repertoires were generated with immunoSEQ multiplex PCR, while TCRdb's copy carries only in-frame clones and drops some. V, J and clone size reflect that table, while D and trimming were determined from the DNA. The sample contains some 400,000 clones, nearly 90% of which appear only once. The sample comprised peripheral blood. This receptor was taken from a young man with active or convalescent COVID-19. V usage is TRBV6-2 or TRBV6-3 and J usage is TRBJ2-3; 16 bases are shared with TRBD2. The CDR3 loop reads CASSGTSGRADTQYF. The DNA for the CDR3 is TGTGCCAGCAGTGGGACTAGCGGGAGGGCAGATACGCAGTATTTT.